Following are 23 T cell receptor beta chains from one sample sequenced in a study of cytomegalovirus exposure and HLA in healthy donors. The primer mix had 60 Vbeta and 13 Jbeta primers. TCRdb's copy holds only in-frame clones and misses some; the assay was immunoSEQ multiplex PCR. The table has some 100,000 clones, about three quarters seen once. The source material was PBMCs. These receptors all come from a female donor in good health and CMV-seronegative.

V and J are TRBV9 and TRBJ2-5, with TRBD2 identical over 15 bases. V was clipped by 4 bases and J by 5 bases; unmatched bases: 9. Germline V gene data show CDR1 as SGDLS and CDR2 as YYNGEE. The CDR3 extends over 17 amino acids. The CDR3 region has the DNA TGTGCCAGCAGCACGGGACTAGCGGGGGGTGATATCGAGACCCAGTACTTC. The encoded protein is CASSTGLAGGDIETQYF.

In this sample, this clone turned up a few times. The chain couples TRBV6-1 to TRBJ1-1; TRBD1 matches 7 bases. Trimming at V came to 6 bases and at J to 5 bases, leaving 6 bases not matched to a gene. The CDR3 length is 13 residues. Germline CDR1 and CDR2: MNHNS and SASEGT. CDR3 region: CASRTGSKTEAFF. Written as DNA, the CDR3 is TGTGCCAGCAGGACAGGGAGTAAGACTGAAGCTTTCTTT.

The V call is TRBV6-5, the J call TRBJ2-7; 8 bases map to TRBD1. This CDR3 is 14 amino acids long. V lost 6 bases to trimming and J lost 1 base; unmatched junction nucleotides: 5. Germline V gene data show CDR1 as MNHEY and CDR2 as SVGAGI. For the CDR3, the DNA is TGTGCCAGCAGCTCAGGGGGCGCGTCCTACGAGCAGTACTTC. Residues: CASSSGGASYEQYF.

This clone was found a few times. The genes are TRBV10-2 and TRBJ2-7; D gene unclear. The germline V gene has CDR1 WSHSY and CDR2 SAAADI. Trimming left V 1 base short and J 2 bases short, with 15 bases between. CDR3 length: 16 amino acids. The CDR3 DNA follows: TGCGCCAGCAGTGAGTTGTTGCCGACTCTCACCTACGAGCAGTACTTC. Amino acids: CASSELLPTLTYEQYF.

The J gene is TRBJ1-1, the V gene TRBV6-5; 7 bases fit TRBD1. The CDR3 loop spans 13 amino acids. Germline V gives CDR1 MNHEY, CDR2 SVGAGI. Germline trimming cut 7 bases from V and 4 bases from J; bases unmatched to any gene: 6. The CDR3 is CASKTQGFTEAFF. CDR3 in DNA: TGTGCCAGCAAAACACAGGGGTTCACTGAAGCTTTCTTT.

This chain links TRBV2 with TRBJ2-5, with D perhaps TRBD1 (6 bases). V was shortened by 2 bases and J by 0 bases, with 13 bases between the two germline ends. The CDR3 runs 16 residues. Germline CDR1 is SNHLY and CDR2 is FYNNEI. In DNA form, the CDR3 reads TGTGCCAGCAGTGAACTCCAGGGGCAGAACCAAGAGACCCAGTACTTC. Translation gives CASSELQGQNQETQYF.

V gene TRBV15 combines with J gene TRBJ1-3; TRBD1 matches at 7 bases. V was clipped by 5 bases and J by 3 bases; unmatched bases: 13. CDR1 LNHNV and CDR2 YYDKDF come from the germline V gene (reference sequence). The CDR3 runs to 17 residues. CDR3 in amino acids: CATSGPTMNRGGNTIYF. CDR3 bases: TGTGCCACCAGCGGACCGACTATGAACAGGGGTGGAAACACCATATATTTT.

The genes are TRBV10-3 and TRBJ2-7, with TRBD2 as a possible D gene (7 bases). The CDR3 totals 16 residues. CDR1 is ENHRY and CDR2 is SYGVKD in the germline V gene. V was shortened by 0 bases and J by 7 bases, with 19 bases between the two germline ends. The CDR3 sequence is CAISESGGRGAEEQYF. The CDR3 coding sequence is TGTGCCATCAGTGAGTCCGGGGGACGGGGGGCCGAGGAGCAGTACTTC.

The rearrangement uses TRBV30 and TRBJ1-2, with 8 bases that match TRBD1. CDR3 length equals 14 residues. Looked up from germline, CDR1 is GTSNPN and CDR2 is SVGIG (reference sequence). The trim removed 2 bases at V and 4 bases at J, leaving 6 bases unmatched. The CDR3 here is CAWSPFRGLYGYTF. The CDR3 bases are TGTGCCTGGAGTCCTTTCAGGGGGCTCTATGGCTACACCTTC.

This clone was observed a few times. The chain couples TRBV5-6 to TRBJ1-2, with a possible D match to TRBD1 (6 bases). CDR3 size: 13 residues. V was pared by 0 bases and J by 8 bases, with 11 bases between. Germline V lookup: CDR1 SGHDT, CDR2 YYEEEE. DNA for the CDR3: TGTGCCAGCAGCTTGGGGACAGCTGAGGGCTACACCTTC. Translated: CASSLGTAEGYTF.

V is TRBV5-4 and J is TRBJ2-3; no clear D. The CDR3 sequence is 14 residues long. From germline, CDR1 is SGHNT and CDR2 YYREEE (reference sequence). With 4 bases removed from V and 5 bases from J, the gap between germline ends came to 14 bases. Here the CDR3 reads CASSPPDRVDTQYF. The CDR3, as DNA: TGTGCCAGCAGCCCTCCCGATCGGGTAGATACGCAGTATTTT.

The V and J genes are TRBV4-2 and TRBJ2-5, with 7 bases aligning to TRBD2. The CDR3 contains 13 residues. The germline gives CDR1 LGHNA, CDR2 YNFKEQ. V lost 4 bases to trimming and J lost 3 bases; unmatched junction nucleotides: 2. The CDR3 bases are TGTGCCAGCAGCCCTAGCGGCGAAGAGACCCAGTACTTC. The encoded protein is CASSPSGEETQYF.

The chain uses TRBV7-8 and TRBJ2-7, with 12 bases fitting TRBD2. The CDR3 is made up of 21 amino acids. Germline V gives CDR1 SGHVS, CDR2 FQNEAQ. After removal of 5 bases from V and 0 bases from J, the junction contained 20 bases not matched to a gene. Here the CDR3 DNA reads TGTGCCAGCAGCCCTAGACCCGAGTATTGGACTAGCGGGGCTAACTCCTACGAGCAGTACTTC. Translating gives CASSPRPEYWTSGANSYEQYF.

In its sample, this clone was seen once. The chain employs TRBV6-5 and TRBJ2-5, with D maybe TRBD1 (5 bases). Trimming stripped 3 bases from V and 7 bases from J, with 18 bases between. The CDR3 is made up of 15 amino acids. Germline V lookup: CDR1 MNHEY, CDR2 SVGAGI. For the CDR3, the DNA is TGTGCCAGCAGTTATAAGCGCCCGGGCCAGGGGACCCAGTACTTC. This gives the protein CASSYKRPGQGTQYF.

Regarding this clone: The CDR3 ends on some other residue instead of the conserved phenylalanine or tryptophan, so this is likely a read error. V gene TRBV7-2 combines with J gene TRBJ2-7, with 9 bases that match TRBD1. Germline V gene data show CDR1 as SGHTA and CDR2 as FQGNSA. CDR3 length: 14 residues. Germline trimming cut 5 bases from V and 2 bases from J; bases unmatched to any gene: 4. The CDR3 sequence: CASSRDRATYEQYL. The CDR3 region has the DNA TGTGCCAGCAGCCGGGACAGGGCAACCTACGAGCAGTACCTC.

The chain is built from TRBV27 and TRBJ2-7, with TRBD2 identical over 10 bases. This CDR3 contains 14 residues. CDR1 and CDR2 from the germline V gene are MNHEY and SMNVEV (reference sequence). With 5 bases clipped from V and 4 bases from J, the junction kept 5 bases outside the gene matches. DNA of the CDR3: TGTGCCAGCAGTGTAGCGGGGGGTCGGTACGAGCAGTACTTC. Translating gives CASSVAGGRYEQYF.

This sequence joins TRBV7-8 and TRBJ1-1; D might be TRBD1 (6 bases). The CDR3 sequence is 13 residues long. From germline, CDR1 is SGHVS and CDR2 FQNEAQ. Trimming cost V 5 bases and J 5 bases, with 12 bases left between them. The DNA for the CDR3 is TGTGCCAGCAGCGTAAGGGGGAAGACTGAAGCTTTCTTT. Amino acids: CASSVRGKTEAFF.

The chain is built from TRBV18 and TRBJ1-1, with D uncertain. The CDR3 consists of 16 residues. The germline V and J ends were trimmed by 6 bases and 0 bases, with 17 bases remaining between them. Looked up from germline, CDR1 is KGHSH and CDR2 is LQKENI. CDR3 nucleotide sequence: TGTGCCAGCTCTTACACGACGGGTAACATGAACACTGAAGCTTTCTTT. Encoded protein: CASSYTTGNMNTEAFF.

The chain couples TRBV7-8 to TRBJ2-2; no firm D call. V lost 2 bases and J 7 bases, leaving 8 bases between the germline ends. This CDR3 contains 13 residues. Germline V lookup: CDR1 SGHVS, CDR2 FQNEAQ. CDR3 nucleotide sequence: TGTGCCAGCAGCTTACTAGTAGGCGGGGAGCTGTTTTTT. It specifies CASSLLVGGELFF.

The chain links TRBV7-2 to TRBJ1-6, with D uncertain. V was cut by 2 bases and J by 10 bases, with 9 bases left in between. CDR3 length: 13 residues. The germline gives CDR1 SGHTA, CDR2 FQGNSA. The CDR3 protein is CASSLYISSPLHF. The CDR3 DNA follows: TGTGCCAGCAGCTTATACATTTCGTCACCCCTCCACTTT.

This sequence joins TRBV25-1 and TRBJ1-6; D is unresolved. Trimming took off 4 bases at V and 7 bases at J, with 8 bases between the two ends. CDR3 length equals 13 residues. Germline values: CDR1 MGHDK, CDR2 SYGVNS. The CDR3 bases are TGTGCCAGCAGTGTCCGTCTAAATTCACCCCTCCACTTT. This gives the protein CASSVRLNSPLHF.

This clone came up once. The chain has TRBV9 and TRBJ2-3, with D possibly being TRBD2 (5 bases). There are 15 residues in the CDR3. CDR1 and CDR2 from the germline V gene are SGDLS and YYNGEE. V was shortened by 0 bases and J by 5 bases, with 13 bases between the two germline ends. The CDR3 here is CASSVAASPLDTQYF. Here the CDR3 DNA reads TGTGCCAGCAGCGTAGCTGCTAGCCCCTTAGATACGCAGTATTTT.

This chain links TRBV10-3 with TRBJ2-3; D might be TRBD1 (6 bases). V lost 9 bases and J lost 2, with 18 bases in between. The CDR3 totals 15 residues. Germline V CDR1 and CDR2: ENHRY, SYGVKD. The CDR3 protein is CAITVGGGPTDTQYF. CDR3 DNA sequence: TGTGCCATTACGGTTGGTGGGGGCCCCACAGATACGCAGTATTTT.